This T cell receptor beta chain stems from a study of blood T cell repertoires in COVID-19. As for the study in general: Material from acute and convalescent COVID-19 was sourced from the United States, Italy and Spain. From T cells, B-cell-depleted T cells, or PBMCs came the material, which was cDNA or gDNA.

Authors' processing steps: Reference gene primer amplification in the assay estimated nucleated cell counts. Sequenced by immunoSEQ multiplex PCR; TCRdb stores in-frame clones only, minus some. Clonal size and the V and J genes are those of that table, whereas D and trimming came from the DNA. The profile covers 95,000 to 150,000 clones, with 65% to 85% appearing a single time and 3.5% to 5.5% taken by the ten largest. This TCR came from a woman in her seventies with acute or convalescent COVID-19. The sequenced sample consisted of peripheral blood.

The CDR3 coding sequence is TGTGCCAGCAGCCCCGGGACTAGCACCGGGGAGCTGTTTTTT. Translated, it gives CASSPGTSTGELFF. The chain couples TRBV7-2 to TRBJ2-2; TRBD2 matches 8 bases. Trimming cost V 5 bases and J 4 bases; bases outside gene matches: 3. In germline, CDR1 is SGHTA, CDR2 FQGNSA. This CDR3 contains 14 residues.